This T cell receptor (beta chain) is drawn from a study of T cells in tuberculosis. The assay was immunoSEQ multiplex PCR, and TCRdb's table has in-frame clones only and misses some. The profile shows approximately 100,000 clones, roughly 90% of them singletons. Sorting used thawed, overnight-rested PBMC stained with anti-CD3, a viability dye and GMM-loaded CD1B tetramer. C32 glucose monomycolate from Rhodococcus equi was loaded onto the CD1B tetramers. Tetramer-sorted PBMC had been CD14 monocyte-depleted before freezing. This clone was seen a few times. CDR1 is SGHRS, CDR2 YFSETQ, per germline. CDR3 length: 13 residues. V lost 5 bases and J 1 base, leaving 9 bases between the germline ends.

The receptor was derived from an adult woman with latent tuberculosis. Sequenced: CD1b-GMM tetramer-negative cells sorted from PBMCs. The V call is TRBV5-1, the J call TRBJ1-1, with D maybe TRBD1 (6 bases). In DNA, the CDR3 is TGCGCCAGCAGGGGACATCAGAACACTGAAGCTTTCTTT. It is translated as CASRGHQNTEAFF.